This entry features one TCR beta chain sequence. Authors' processing steps: Reference gene primer amplification in the assay estimated nucleated cell counts. This table comes from immunoSEQ multiplex PCR, and its TCRdb copy is limited to in-frame clones, with some not included. From that table come the V and J calls and clone size; the DNA was used to work out D and trimming. The top ten clones hold roughly 2.3% of a sample with fewer than 180,000 clones, around four fifths of them seen once. This specimen belongs to a study of blood T cell repertoires in COVID-19. The sequenced sample was peripheral blood. The sequence was obtained from a man between 65 and 85 years old with acute or convalescent COVID-19.

In DNA form, the CDR3 reads TGTGCCAGTACTGGACCTAGCGGGAGGGCCGGCAAAAACATTCAGTACTTC. As protein: CASTGPSGRAGKNIQYF. The rearrangement joins TRBV19 to TRBJ2-4; 12 nucleotides match TRBD2. The CDR3 is 17 amino acids. After removal of 7 bases from V and 3 bases from J, the junction contained 10 bases not matched to a gene. Germline lookup yields CDR1 LNHDA and CDR2 SQIVND (reference sequence).